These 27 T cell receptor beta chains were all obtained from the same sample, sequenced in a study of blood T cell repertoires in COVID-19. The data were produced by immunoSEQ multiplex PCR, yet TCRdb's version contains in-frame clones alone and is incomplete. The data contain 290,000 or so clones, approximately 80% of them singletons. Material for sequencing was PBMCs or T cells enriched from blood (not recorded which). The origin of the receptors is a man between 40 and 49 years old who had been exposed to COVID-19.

The CDR3 region has the DNA TGTGCCGGAGGAAACACCGGGGAGCTGTTTTTT. It codes for CAGGNTGELFF. The chain links TRBV12-3 or TRBV12-4 to TRBJ2-2; possibly TRBD2 for D (5 bases). With 11 bases removed from V and 2 bases from J, the gap between germline ends came to 6 bases. This CDR3 region has 11 residues.

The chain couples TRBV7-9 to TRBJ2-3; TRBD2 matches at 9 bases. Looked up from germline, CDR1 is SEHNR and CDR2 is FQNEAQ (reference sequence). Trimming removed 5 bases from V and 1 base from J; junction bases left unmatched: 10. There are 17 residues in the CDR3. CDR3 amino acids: CASSRGQLAGGTDTQYF. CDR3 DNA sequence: TGTGCCAGCAGCCGCGGACAACTAGCGGGCGGCACAGATACGCAGTATTTT.

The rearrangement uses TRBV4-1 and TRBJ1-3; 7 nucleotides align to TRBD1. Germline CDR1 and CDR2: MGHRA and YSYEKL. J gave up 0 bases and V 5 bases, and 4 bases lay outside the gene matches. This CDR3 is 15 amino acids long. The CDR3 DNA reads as TGCGCCAGCAGCAACCGGGACAGCTCTGGAAACACCATATATTTT. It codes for CASSNRDSSGNTIYF.

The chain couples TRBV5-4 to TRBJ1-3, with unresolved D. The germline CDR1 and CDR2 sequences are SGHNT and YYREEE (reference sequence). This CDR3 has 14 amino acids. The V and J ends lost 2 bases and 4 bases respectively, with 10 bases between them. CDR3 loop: CASSFSLQGNTIYF. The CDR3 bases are TGTGCCAGCAGCTTTTCCCTGCAGGGAAACACCATATATTTT.

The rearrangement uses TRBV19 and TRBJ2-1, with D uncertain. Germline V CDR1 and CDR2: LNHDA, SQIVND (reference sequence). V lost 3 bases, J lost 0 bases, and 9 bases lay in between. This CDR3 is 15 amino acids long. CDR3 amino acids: CASSISMSSYNEQFF. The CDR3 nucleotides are TGTGCCAGTAGTATTAGCATGAGCTCCTACAATGAGCAGTTCTTC.

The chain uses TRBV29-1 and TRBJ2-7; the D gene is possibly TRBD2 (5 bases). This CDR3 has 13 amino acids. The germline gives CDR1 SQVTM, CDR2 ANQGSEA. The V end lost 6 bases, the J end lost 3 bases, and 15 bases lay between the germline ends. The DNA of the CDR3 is TGCAGCGTCCCCAGTGCCGGGAACTACGAGCAGTACTTC. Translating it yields CSVPSAGNYEQYF.

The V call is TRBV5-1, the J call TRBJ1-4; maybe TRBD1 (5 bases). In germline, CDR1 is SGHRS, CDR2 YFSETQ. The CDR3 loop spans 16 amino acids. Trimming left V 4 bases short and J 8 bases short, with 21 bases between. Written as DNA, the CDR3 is TGCGCCAGCAGCCCACCAAAGGCGGGGGTCGACGAAAAACTGTTTTTT. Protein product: CASSPPKAGVDEKLFF.

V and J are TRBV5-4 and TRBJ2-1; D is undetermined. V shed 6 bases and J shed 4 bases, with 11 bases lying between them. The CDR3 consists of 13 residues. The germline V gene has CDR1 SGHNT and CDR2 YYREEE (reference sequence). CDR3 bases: TGTGCCAGCAAGGCTGGCGGATACAATGAGCAGTTCTTC. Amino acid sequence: CASKAGGYNEQFF.

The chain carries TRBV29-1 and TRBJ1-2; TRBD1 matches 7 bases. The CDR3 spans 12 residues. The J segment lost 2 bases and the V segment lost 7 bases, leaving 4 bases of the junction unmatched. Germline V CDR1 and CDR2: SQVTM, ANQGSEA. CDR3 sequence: CSAVQGNYGYTF. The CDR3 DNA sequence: TGCAGCGCTGTACAGGGGAACTATGGCTACACCTTC. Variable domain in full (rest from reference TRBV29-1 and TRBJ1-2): SAVISQKPSRDICQRGTSLTIQCQVDSQVTMMFWYRQQPGQSLTLIATANQGSEATYESGFVIDKFPISRPNLTFSTLTVSNMSPEDSSIYLCSAVQGNYGYTFGSGTRLTVV.

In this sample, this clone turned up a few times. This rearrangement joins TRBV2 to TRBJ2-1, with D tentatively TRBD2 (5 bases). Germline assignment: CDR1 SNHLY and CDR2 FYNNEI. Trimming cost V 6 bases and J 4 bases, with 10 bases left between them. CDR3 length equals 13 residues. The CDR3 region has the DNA TGTGCCAGCAGCGGGGATCAGTACAATGAGCAGTTCTTC. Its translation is CASSGDQYNEQFF.

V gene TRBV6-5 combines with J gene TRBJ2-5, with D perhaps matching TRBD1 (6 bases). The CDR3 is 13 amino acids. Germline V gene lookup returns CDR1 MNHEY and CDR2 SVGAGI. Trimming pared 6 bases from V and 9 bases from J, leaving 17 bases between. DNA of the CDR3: TGTGCCAGCAGCCCCCAGGGGCGGACGGCCCAGTACTTC. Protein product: CASSPQGRTAQYF.

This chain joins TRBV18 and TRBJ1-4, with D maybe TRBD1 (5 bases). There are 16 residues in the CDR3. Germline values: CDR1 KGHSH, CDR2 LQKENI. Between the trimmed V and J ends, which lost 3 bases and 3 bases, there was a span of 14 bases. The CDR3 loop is CASSPLEGTSNEKLFF. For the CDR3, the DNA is TGTGCCAGCTCACCCCTGGAGGGGACCTCTAATGAAAAACTGTTTTTT. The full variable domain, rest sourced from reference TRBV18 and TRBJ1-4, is NAGVMQNPRHLVRRRGQEARLRCSPMKGHSHVYWYRQLPEEGLKFMVYLQKENIIDESGMPKERFSAEFPKEGPSILRIQQVVRGDSAAYFCASSPLEGTSNEKLFFGSGTQLSVL.

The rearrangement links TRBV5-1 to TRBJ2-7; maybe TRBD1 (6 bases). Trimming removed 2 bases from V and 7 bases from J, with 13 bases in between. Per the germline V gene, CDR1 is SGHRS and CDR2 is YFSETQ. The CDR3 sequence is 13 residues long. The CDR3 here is CASSLQGSVEQYF. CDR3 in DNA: TGCGCCAGCAGCTTACAGGGATCTGTTGAGCAGTACTTC.

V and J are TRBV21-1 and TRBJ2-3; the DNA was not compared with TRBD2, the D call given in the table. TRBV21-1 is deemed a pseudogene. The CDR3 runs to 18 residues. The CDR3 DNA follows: TGTGCCAGCAGCCAAAAACCGGGACTACCGAGTGTGGCTGATACGCAGTATTTT. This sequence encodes CASSQKPGLPSVADTQYF.

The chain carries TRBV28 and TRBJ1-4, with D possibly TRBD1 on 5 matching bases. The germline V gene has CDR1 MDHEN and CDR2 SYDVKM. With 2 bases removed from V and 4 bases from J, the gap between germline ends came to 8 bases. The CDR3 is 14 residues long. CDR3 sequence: CASSLQGYNEKLFF. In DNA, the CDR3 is TGTGCCAGCAGTTTACAGGGATATAATGAAAAACTGTTTTTT. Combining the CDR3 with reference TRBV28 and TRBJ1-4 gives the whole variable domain DVKVTQSSRYLVKRTGEKVFLECVQDMDHENMFWYRQDPGLGLRLIYFSYDVKMKEKGDIPEGYSVSREKKERFSLILESASTNQTSMYLCASSLQGYNEKLFFGSGTQLSVL.

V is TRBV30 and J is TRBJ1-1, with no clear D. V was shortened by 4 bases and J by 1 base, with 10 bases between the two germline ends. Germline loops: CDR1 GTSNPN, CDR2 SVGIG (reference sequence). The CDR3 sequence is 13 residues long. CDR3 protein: CAWTAGWNTEAFF. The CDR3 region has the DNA TGTGCCTGGACCGCCGGGTGGAACACTGAAGCTTTCTTT.

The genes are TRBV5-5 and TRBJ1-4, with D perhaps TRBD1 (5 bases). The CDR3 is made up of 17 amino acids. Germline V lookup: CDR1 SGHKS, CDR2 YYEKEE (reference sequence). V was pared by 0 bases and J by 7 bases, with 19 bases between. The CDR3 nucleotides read TGTGCCAGCAGCTTGGGTTTCCGCCAGGGCACGAGTGAAAAACTGTTTTTT. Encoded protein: CASSLGFRQGTSEKLFF.

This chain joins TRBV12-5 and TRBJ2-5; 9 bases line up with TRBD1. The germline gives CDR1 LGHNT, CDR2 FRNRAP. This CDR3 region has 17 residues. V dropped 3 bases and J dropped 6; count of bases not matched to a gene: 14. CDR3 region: CASGFSPGQGFHQTQYF. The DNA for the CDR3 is TGTGCTAGTGGTTTCTCTCCGGGACAGGGTTTCCATCAGACCCAGTACTTC. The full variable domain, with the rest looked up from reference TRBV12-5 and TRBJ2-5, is DARVTQTPRHKVTEMGQEVTMRCQPILGHNTVFWYRQTMMQGLELLAYFRNRAPLDDSGMPKDRFSAEMPDATLATLKIQPSEPRDSAVYFCASGFSPGQGFHQTQYFGPGTRLLVL.

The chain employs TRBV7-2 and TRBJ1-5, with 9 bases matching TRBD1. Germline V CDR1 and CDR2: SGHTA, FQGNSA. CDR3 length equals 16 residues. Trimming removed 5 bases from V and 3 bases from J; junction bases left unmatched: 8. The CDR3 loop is CASSPQTGGDNQPQHF. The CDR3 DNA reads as TGTGCCAGCAGCCCCCAGACAGGGGGTGACAATCAGCCCCAGCATTTT.

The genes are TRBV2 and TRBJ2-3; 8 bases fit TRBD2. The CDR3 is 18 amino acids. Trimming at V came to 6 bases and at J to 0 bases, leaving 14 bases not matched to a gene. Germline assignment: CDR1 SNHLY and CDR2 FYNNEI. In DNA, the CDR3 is TGTGCCAGCAGCCTCGAGGGGGGCGGGACTAGAAGCACAGATACGCAGTATTTT. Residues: CASSLEGGGTRSTDTQYF.

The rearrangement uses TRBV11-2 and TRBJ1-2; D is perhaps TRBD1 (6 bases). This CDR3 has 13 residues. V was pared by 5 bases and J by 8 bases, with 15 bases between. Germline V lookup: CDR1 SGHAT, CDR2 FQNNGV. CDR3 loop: CASSTGTFVGYTF. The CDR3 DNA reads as TGTGCCAGCAGCACCGGGACATTTGTGGGCTACACCTTC.

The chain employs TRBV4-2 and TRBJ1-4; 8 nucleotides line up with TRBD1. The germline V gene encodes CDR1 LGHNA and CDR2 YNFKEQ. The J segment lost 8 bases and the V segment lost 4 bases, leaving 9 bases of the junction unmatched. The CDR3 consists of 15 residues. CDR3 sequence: CASSRQGQGEEKLFF. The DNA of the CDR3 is TGTGCCAGCAGCCGACAAGGACAGGGAGAAGAAAAACTGTTTTTT.

The CDR3 is CASKTLREKLFF. CDR3 bases: TGTGCCAGCAAAACGTTACGGGAAAAACTGTTTTTT. This rearrangement joins TRBV28 to TRBJ1-4; no reliable D call. The CDR3 runs to 12 residues. Germline loops: CDR1 MDHEN, CDR2 SYDVKM. V was pared by 7 bases and J by 8 bases, with 11 bases between.

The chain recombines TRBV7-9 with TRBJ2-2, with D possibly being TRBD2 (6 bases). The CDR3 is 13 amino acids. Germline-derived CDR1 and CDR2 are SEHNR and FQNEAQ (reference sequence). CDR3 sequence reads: CASRRAVTGELFF. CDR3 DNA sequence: TGTGCAAGTCGGAGGGCGGTCACCGGGGAGCTGTTTTTT.

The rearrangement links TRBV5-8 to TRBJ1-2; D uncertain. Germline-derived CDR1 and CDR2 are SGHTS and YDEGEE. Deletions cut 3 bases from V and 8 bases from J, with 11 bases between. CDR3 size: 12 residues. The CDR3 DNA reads TGTGCCAGCAGCTGGTCACTAAGAGGCTACACCTTC. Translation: CASSWSLRGYTF. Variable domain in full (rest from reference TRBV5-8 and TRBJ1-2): EAGVTQSPTHLIKTRGQQATLRCSPISGHTSVYWYQQALGLGLQFLLWYDEGEERNRGNFPPRFSGRQFPNYSSELNVNALELEDSALYLCASSWSLRGYTFGSGTRLTVV.

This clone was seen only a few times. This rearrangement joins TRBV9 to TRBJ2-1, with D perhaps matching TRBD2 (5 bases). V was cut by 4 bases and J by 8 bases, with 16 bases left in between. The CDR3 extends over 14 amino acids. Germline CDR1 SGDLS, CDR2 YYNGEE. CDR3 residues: CASSSRTRSDEQFF. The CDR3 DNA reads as TGTGCCAGCAGCTCAAGGACTCGATCGGATGAGCAGTTCTTC.

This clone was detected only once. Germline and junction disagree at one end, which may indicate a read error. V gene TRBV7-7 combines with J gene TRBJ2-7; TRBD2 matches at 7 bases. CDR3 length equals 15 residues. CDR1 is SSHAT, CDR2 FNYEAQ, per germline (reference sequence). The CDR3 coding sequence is TGTGCTAGCAGCCGAGACCCCACCGGGGGGTACGAGCAGTACTTC. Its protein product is CASSRDPTGGYEQYF.